These T cell receptor beta chains were read from a single sample in a study of a mutant IDH1 vaccine in newly diagnosed glioma. Clones were read by immunoSEQ multiplex PCR, and TCRdb kept only the in-frame ones, dropping some. Among about 42,000 clones, roughly 83% were seen once, and the ten largest hold roughly 5.6%. Antigen specificity for these receptors is unknown. The sample consisted of PBMCs, taken from a glioma patient whose treatment included an IDH1 peptide vaccine. These receptors came from a woman between 50 and 59 years old with glioma. CDR3s include the opening cysteine and the closing phenylalanine or tryptophan. The D gene is left open where the match is weak. Clone sizes are given selectively: once, few, many, or a class where the clone is expanded.

>.|TRBJ1-5|TRBV19|.
TGTGCCAGTACCGGGAGCGGGGGGCATCAGCCCCAGCATTTT
CASTGSGGHQPQHF
>.|TRBJ2-5|TRBV14|TRBD1
TGTGCCAGCAGCCCCTTACGACAGGGGGCGTATCAGGAGACCCAGTACTTC
CASSPLRQGAYQETQYF
>.|TRBJ1-2|TRBV6-1|.
TGTGCCAGCAGTGCACTACAGTTAGCTAACTATGGCTACACCTTC
CASSALQLANYGYTF
>.|TRBJ1-1|TRBV10-3|.
TGTGCCATCAGTGAGCCCAATTCAGGACAGTTTGAAGCTTTCTTT
CAISEPNSGQFEAFF
>.|TRBJ1-5|TRBV6-6|.
TGTGCCAGCGGGTTGAGCAATCAGCCCCAGCATTTT
CASGLSNQPQHF
>.|TRBJ2-5|TRBV19|TRBD2
TGTGCCAGTAGTATAGCTAGCGGGGGAAAGACCCAGTACTTC
CASSIASGGKTQYF
>.|TRBJ2-7|TRBV4-1|.
TGCGCCAGCAGCCAGCAGGCCAGCTCCTACGAGCAGTACTTC
CASSQQASSYEQYF
>.|TRBJ2-2|TRBV11-3|.
TGTGCCAGCAGCTCCCCGTTTCCCGGGGAGCTGTTTTTT
CASSSPFPGELFF
>few|TRBJ1-5|TRBV27|TRBD1
TGTGCCAGCAGCTGGACAGGAGGAAATCAGCCCCAGCATTTT
CASSWTGGNQPQHF
>few|TRBJ2-1|TRBV18|TRBD2
TGTGCCAGCTCCCTGGGGGGGTCTATGTCCAATGAGCAGTTCTTC
CASSLGGSMSNEQFF
>few|TRBJ1-3|TRBV29-1|.
TGCAGCGTCCGCAGGGTTACTGGAAACACCATATATTTT
CSVRRVTGNTIYF
>.|TRBJ1-4|TRBV19|TRBD1
TGTGCCAGTAGTTTTGGACAGGGCGCAAATGAAAAACTGTTTTTT
CASSFGQGANEKLFF
>.|TRBJ2-7|TRBV5-1|TRBD1
TGCGCCAGCTCAAAATCCGCCGGGACAGTCTACGAGCAGTACTTC
CASSKSAGTVYEQYF
>once|TRBJ2-7|TRBV6-5|TRBD1
TGTGCCACTACCGGGACAGCCGTTAGCCCCTACGAGCAGTACTTC
CATTGTAVSPYEQYF
>.|TRBJ1-1|TRBV19|.
TGTGCCAGTATTAATTTGTTTGAAGCTTTCTTT
CASINLFEAFF
>.|TRBJ1-5|TRBV30|.
TGTGCCTGGAGAAAGGGCGGAAACAATCAGCCCCAGCATTTT
CAWRKGGNNQPQHF
>.|TRBJ2-3|TRBV5-1|.
TGCGCCAGCAGCTGGATGGAAACGGGACTTAACATCAAAACAGATACGCAGTATTTT
CASSWMETGLNIKTDTQYF
>.|TRBJ2-3|TRBV6-4|.
TGTGCCAGCAGTGCCATGGGCGACGGCACAGATACGCAGTATTTT
CASSAMGDGTDTQYF
>.|TRBJ2-2|TRBV2|.
TGTGCCGGCCAGGCGGGGGCCCACACCGGGGAGCTGTTTTTT
CAGQAGAHTGELFF
>.|TRBJ1-5|TRBV7-2|TRBD1
TGTGCCAGCAGCTTCTCGGACAGGGGGCATCAGCCCCAGCATTTT
CASSFSDRGHQPQHF